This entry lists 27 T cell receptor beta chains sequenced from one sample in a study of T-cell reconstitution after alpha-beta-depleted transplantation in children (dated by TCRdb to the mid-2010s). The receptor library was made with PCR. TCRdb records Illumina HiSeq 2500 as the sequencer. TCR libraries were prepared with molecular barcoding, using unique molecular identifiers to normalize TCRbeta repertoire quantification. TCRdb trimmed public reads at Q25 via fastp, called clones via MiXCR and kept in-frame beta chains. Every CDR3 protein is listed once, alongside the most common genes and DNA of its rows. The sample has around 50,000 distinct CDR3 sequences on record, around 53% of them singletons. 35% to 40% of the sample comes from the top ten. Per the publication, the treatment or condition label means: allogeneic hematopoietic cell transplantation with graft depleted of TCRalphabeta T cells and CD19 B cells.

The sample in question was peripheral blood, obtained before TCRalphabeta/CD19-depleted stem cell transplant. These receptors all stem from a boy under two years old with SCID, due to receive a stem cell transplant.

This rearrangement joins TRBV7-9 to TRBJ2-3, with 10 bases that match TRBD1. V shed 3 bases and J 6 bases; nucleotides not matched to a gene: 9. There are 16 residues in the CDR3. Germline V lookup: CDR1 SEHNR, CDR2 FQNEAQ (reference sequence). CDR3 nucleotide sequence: TGTGCCAGCAGCTTGGGCCCGGGACAGGGGACGGATACGCAGTATTTT. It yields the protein CASSLGPGQGTDTQYF.

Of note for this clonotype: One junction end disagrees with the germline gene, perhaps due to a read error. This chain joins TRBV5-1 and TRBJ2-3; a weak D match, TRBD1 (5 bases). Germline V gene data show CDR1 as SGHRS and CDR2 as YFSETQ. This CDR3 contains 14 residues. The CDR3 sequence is CATSSTQGPDTQYF. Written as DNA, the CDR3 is TGCGCCACCAGCTCAACCCAGGGCCCCGATACGCAGTATTTT. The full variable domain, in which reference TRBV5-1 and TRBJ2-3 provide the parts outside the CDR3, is KAGVTQTPRYLIKTRGQQVTLSCSPISGHRSVSWYQQTPGQGLQFLFEYFSETQRNKGNFPGRFSGRQFSNSRSEMNVSTLELGDSALYLCATSSTQGPDTQYFGPGTRLTVL.

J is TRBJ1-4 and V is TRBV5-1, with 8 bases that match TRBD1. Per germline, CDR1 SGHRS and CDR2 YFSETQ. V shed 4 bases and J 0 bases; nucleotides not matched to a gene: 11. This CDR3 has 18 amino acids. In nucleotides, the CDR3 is TGCGCCAGCAGCCCTGGACAGGGACGGAGTTCAACTAATGAAAAACTGTTTTTT. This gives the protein CASSPGQGRSSTNEKLFF.

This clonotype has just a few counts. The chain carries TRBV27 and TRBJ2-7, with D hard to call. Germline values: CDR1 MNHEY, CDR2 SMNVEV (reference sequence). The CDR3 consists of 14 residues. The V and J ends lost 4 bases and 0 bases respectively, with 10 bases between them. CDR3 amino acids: CASSSQANSYEQYF. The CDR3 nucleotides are TGTGCCAGCAGTTCCCAGGCCAACTCCTACGAGCAGTACTTC.

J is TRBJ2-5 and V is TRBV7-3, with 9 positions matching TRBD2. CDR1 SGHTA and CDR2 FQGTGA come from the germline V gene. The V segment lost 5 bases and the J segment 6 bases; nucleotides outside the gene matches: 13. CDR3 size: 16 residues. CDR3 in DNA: TGTGCCAGCAGCCCCCGGGGTGGCGGGGGGGCGAAGACCCAGTACTTC. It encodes CASSPRGGGGAKTQYF.

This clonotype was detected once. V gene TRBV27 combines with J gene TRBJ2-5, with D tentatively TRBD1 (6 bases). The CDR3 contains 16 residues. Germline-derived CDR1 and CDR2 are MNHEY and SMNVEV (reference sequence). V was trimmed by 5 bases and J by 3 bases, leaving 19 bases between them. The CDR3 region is CASSPGIWGPKETQYF. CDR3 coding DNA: TGTGCCAGCAGTCCGGGAATATGGGGGCCTAAAGAGACCCAGTACTTC.

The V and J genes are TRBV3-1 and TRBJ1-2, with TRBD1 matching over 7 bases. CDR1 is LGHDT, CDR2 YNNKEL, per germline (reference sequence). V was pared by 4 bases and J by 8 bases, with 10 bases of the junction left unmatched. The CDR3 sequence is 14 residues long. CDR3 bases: TGTGCCAGCAGCCCGAACAGGGGCTGGGGGGGCTACACCTTC. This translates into CASSPNRGWGGYTF. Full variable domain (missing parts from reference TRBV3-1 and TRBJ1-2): DTAVSQTPKYLVTQMGNDKSIKCEQNLGHDTMYWYKQDSKKFLKIMFSYNNKELIINETVPNRFSPKSPDKAHLNLHINSLELGDSAVYFCASSPNRGWGGYTFGSGTRLTVV.

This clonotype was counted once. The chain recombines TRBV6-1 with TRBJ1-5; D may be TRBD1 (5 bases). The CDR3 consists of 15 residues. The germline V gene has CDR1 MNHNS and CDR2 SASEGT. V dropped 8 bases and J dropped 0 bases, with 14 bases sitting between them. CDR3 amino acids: CASGRGDFSNQPQHF. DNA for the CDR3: TGTGCCAGCGGACGAGGGGATTTTAGCAATCAGCCCCAGCATTTT.

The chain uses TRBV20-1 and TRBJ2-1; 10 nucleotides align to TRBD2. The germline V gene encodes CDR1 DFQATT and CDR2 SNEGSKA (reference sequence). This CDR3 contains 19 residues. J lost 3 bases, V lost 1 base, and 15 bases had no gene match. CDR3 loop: CSARGLEAGGGRFYNEQFF. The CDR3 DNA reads TGCAGTGCTAGAGGATTGGAAGCGGGGGGGGGACGTTTCTACAATGAGCAGTTCTTC.

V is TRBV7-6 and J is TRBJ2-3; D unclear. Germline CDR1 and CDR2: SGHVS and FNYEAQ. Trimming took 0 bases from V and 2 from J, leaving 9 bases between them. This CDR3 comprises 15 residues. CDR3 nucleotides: TGTGCCAGCAGCTTAGCCGCCCGTTCCACAGATACGCAGTATTTT. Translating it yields CASSLAARSTDTQYF. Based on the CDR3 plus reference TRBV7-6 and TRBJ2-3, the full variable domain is GAGVSQSPRYKVTKRGQDVALRCDPISGHVSLYWYRQALGQGPEFLTYFNYEAQQDKSGLPNDRFSAERPEGSISTLTIQRTEQRDSAMYRCASSLAARSTDTQYFGPGTRLTVL.

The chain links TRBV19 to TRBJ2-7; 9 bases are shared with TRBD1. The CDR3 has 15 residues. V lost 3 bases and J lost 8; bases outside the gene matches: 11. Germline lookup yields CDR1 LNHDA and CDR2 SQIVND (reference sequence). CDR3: CASSMGTGRSDKQYF. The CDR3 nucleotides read TGTGCCAGTAGTATGGGGACAGGGCGGTCGGATAAGCAGTACTTC.

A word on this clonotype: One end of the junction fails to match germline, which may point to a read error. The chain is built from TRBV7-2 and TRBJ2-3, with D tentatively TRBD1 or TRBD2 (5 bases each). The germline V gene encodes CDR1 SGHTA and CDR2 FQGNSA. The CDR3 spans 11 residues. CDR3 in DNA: TGTGCCAGCAGCCCCCTCGGGACCCAGTACTTT. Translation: CASSPLGTQYF.

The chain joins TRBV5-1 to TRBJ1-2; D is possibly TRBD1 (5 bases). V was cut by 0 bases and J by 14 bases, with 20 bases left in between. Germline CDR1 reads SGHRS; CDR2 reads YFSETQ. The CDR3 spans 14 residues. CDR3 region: CASSLAPGRAEWTF. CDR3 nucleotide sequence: TGCGCCAGCAGCTTGGCCCCAGGGAGGGCGGAGTGGACCTTC.

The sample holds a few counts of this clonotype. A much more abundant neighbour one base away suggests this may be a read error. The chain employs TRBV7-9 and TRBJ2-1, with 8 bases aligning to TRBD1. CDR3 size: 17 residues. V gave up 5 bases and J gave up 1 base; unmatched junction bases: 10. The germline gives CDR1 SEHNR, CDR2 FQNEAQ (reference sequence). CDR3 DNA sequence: TGTGCCAGCAGCCGAGCGGCGGGACAGGAATCCTACAATGAGCAGTTCTTC. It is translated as CASSRAAGQESYNEQFF.

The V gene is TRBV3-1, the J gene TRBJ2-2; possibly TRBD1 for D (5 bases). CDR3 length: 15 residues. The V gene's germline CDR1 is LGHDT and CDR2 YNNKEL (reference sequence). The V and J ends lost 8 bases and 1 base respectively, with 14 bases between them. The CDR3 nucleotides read TGTGCCAGCCGACAGTACGGATTGAACACCGGGGAGCTGTTTTTT. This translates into CASRQYGLNTGELFF.

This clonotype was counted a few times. The CDR3 is CASSFAGTEETQYF. In DNA, the CDR3 is TGTGCCAGCAGTTTCGCCGGGACCGAAGAGACCCAGTACTTC. The chain joins TRBV12-3 or TRBV12-4 to TRBJ2-5; the D call may be TRBD1 or TRBD2 (5 bases each). Deletions cut 3 bases from V and 3 bases from J, with 11 bases between. The CDR3 runs 14 residues.

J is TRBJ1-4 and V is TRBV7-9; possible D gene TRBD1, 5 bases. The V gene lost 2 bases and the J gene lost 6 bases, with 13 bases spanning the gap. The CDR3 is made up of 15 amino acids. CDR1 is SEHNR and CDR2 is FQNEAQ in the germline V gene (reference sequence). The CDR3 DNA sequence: TGTGCCAGCAGCTTAATGAGGGGCTCGGATGAAAAACTGTTTTTT. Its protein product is CASSLMRGSDEKLFF.

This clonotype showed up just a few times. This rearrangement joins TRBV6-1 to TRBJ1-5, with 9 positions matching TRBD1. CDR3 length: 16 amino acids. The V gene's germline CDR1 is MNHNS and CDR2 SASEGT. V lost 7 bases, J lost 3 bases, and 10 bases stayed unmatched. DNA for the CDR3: TGTGCCAGCATCTACGAGGGGACAGGGACCAATCAGCCCCAGCATTTT. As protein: CASIYEGTGTNQPQHF.

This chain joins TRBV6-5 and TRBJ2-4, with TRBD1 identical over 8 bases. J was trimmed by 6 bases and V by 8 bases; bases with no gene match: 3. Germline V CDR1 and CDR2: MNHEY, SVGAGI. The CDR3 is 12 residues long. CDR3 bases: TGTGCCAGCCGGGACAGGAGAAACATTCAGTACTTC. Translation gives CASRDRRNIQYF.

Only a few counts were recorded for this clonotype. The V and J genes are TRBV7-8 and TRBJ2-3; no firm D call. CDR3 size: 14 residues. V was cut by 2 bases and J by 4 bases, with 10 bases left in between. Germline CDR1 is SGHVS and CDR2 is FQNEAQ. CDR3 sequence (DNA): TGTGCCAGCAGCTTAAGGGTTCGGTCAGATACGCAGTATTTT. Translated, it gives CASSLRVRSDTQYF.

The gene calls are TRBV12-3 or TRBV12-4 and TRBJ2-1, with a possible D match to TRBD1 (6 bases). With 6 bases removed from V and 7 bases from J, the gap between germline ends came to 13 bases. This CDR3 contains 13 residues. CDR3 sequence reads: CASSIIRGNEQFF. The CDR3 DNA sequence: TGTGCCAGCAGCATCATAAGGGGGAATGAGCAGTTCTTC.

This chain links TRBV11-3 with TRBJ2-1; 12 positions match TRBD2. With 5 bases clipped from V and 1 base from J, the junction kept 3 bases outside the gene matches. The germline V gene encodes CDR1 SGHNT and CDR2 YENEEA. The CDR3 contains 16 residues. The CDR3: CASSPSGGASYNEQFF. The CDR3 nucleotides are TGTGCCAGCAGCCCTAGCGGGGGGGCATCCTACAATGAGCAGTTCTTC.

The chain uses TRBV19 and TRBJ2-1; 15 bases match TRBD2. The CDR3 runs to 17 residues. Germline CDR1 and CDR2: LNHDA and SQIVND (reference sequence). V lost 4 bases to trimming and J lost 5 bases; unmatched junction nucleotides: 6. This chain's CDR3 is CASSTWTSGGVDNEQFF. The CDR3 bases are TGTGCCAGTAGTACTTGGACTAGCGGGGGGGTTGACAATGAGCAGTTCTTC.

The CDR3 nucleotides read TGTGCCAGCAGCAGGCCCGGGACGGAAGCTTTCTTT. It translates to CASSRPGTEAFF. The chain joins TRBV5-6 to TRBJ1-1; D is possibly TRBD1 (5 bases). Trimming removed 4 bases from V and 8 bases from J, with 12 bases in between. CDR3 size: 12 residues. Germline CDR1 is SGHDT and CDR2 is YYEEEE. The complete variable domain, with remaining parts taken from reference TRBV5-6 and TRBJ1-1, reads DAGVTQSPTHLIKTRGQQVTLRCSPKSGHDTVSWYQQALGQGPQFIFQYYEEEERQRGNFPDRFSGHQFPNYSSELNVNALLLGDSALYLCASSRPGTEAFFGQGTRLTVV.

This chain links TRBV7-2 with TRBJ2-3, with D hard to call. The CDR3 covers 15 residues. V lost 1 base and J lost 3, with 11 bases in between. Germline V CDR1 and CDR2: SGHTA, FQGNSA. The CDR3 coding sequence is TGTGCCAGCAGCTTAGAAGTTTTCCCGACAGATACGCAGTATTTT. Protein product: CASSLEVFPTDTQYF.

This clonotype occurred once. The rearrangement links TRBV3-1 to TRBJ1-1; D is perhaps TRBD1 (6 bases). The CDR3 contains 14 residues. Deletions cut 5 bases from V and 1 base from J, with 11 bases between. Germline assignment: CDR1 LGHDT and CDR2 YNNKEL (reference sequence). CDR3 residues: CASSAGHQNTEAFF. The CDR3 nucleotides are TGTGCCAGCAGCGCGGGACATCAGAACACTGAAGCTTTCTTT. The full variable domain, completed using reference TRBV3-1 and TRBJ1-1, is DTAVSQTPKYLVTQMGNDKSIKCEQNLGHDTMYWYKQDSKKFLKIMFSYNNKELIINETVPNRFSPKSPDKAHLNLHINSLELGDSAVYFCASSAGHQNTEAFFGQGTRLTVV.

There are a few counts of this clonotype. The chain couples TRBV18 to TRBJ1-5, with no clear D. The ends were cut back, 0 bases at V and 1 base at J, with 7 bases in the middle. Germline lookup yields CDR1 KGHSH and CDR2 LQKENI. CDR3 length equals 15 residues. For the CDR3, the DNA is TGTGCCAGCTCACCACCTAGTCAAAGCAATCAGCCCCAGCATTTT. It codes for CASSPPSQSNQPQHF.